One sample yielded the 20 T cell receptor beta chains listed below, sequenced in a study of regulatory T cells in long-lasting Graves disease. Time point defined: persistent/refractory GD, antithyroid drugs over 5 years with positive TRAb. RNA extracted from PBMCs served as the sequencing template. CDR3 regions were amplified by Arm-PCR using iRepertoire HTBI primers to build TCR beta libraries. MiXCR, applied by TCRdb to the multiplex PCR reads, yields one record per CDR3 protein. This sample has about 470,000 distinct CDR3 sequences, with less than 25% found just once. The sequencing here drew on peripheral blood mononuclear cells (PBMCs), taken when the disease was refractory, from a patient treated with antithyroid drugs. The receptors were gathered from a female donor with Graves disease.

This rearrangement joins TRBV7-9 to TRBJ1-1; D is perhaps TRBD1 (5 bases). The CDR3 covers 13 residues. Trimming took 7 bases from V and 4 from J, leaving 13 bases between them. Germline assignment: CDR1 SEHNR and CDR2 FQNEAQ (reference sequence). This CDR3 is CASILGGSTEAFF. Written as DNA, the CDR3 is TGTGCCAGCATCCTGGGGGGGAGCACTGAAGCTTTCTTT.

This sequence joins TRBV27 and TRBJ2-1, with 11 bases that match TRBD2. The length of the CDR3 is 16 residues. V lost 7 bases to trimming and J lost 4 bases; unmatched junction nucleotides: 9. CDR1 MNHEY and CDR2 SMNVEV come from the germline V gene (reference sequence). This chain's CDR3 is CASNHSGRGKYNEQFF. CDR3 coding DNA: TGTGCCAGCAACCATAGCGGGAGGGGAAAGTACAATGAGCAGTTCTTC.

This clonotype was observed a few times. V usage is TRBV20-1 and J usage is TRBJ1-1; TRBD1 aligns across 9 bases. This CDR3 contains 13 residues. V dropped 0 bases and J dropped 7; count of bases not matched to a gene: 3. Germline CDR1 DFQATT, CDR2 SNEGSKA (reference sequence). The CDR3 coding sequence is TGCAGTGCTAGAGATGGGACAGGGAGTGAAGCTTTCTTT. This codes for CSARDGTGSEAFF.

This clonotype was observed many times. The chain links TRBV2 to TRBJ2-7; unclear D gene. The CDR3 has 14 residues. Trimming left V 0 bases short and J 3 bases short, with 9 bases between. Germline values: CDR1 SNHLY, CDR2 FYNNEI. The CDR3 DNA reads TGTGCCAGCAGTGAAGCGGGCCAAGGCTACGAGCAGTACTTC. Its protein product is CASSEAGQGYEQYF. Variable domain in full (rest from reference TRBV2 and TRBJ2-7): EPEVTQTPSHQVTQMGQEVILRCVPISNHLYFYWYRQILGQKVEFLVSFYNNEISEKSEIFDDQFSVERPDGSNFTLKIRSTKLEDSAMYFCASSEAGQGYEQYFGPGTRLTVT.

This clonotype appeared many times. The chain carries TRBV20-1 and TRBJ2-7; TRBD2 is a possible D gene (6 bases). The CDR3 length is 14 residues. Germline V CDR1 and CDR2: DFQATT, SNEGSKA (reference sequence). With 3 bases removed from V and 0 bases from J, the gap between germline ends came to 12 bases. CDR3 sequence reads: CSASGSDSSYEQYF. The CDR3, as DNA: TGCAGTGCTAGCGGGAGCGATTCCTCCTACGAGCAGTACTTC.

As regards this clonotype: This may be a read error, as it is one base from a much larger clone. This rearrangement joins TRBV27 to TRBJ2-2; weak D call: TRBD1 (6 bases). Per germline, CDR1 MNHEY and CDR2 SMNVEV (reference sequence). There are 15 residues in the CDR3. The CDR3 spells CASSLLTGNTGELVF. CDR3 coding DNA: TGTGCCAGCAGTTTATTAACAGGGAATACCGGGGAGCTGGTTTTT.

This clonotype was counted between two and nine times. This chain joins TRBV27 and TRBJ2-2; 8 bases align to TRBD2. This CDR3 contains 16 residues. Germline V gene lookup returns CDR1 MNHEY and CDR2 SMNVEV (reference sequence). With 3 bases clipped from V and 0 bases from J, the junction kept 3 bases outside the gene matches. This chain's CDR3 is CASSFLSGANTGELFF. In DNA, the CDR3 is TGTGCCAGCAGTTTCCTTAGCGGGGCGAACACCGGGGAGCTGTTTTTT.

The chain couples TRBV6-5 to TRBJ2-7, with 7 bases fitting TRBD2. The CDR3 totals 17 residues. After removal of 0 bases from V and 1 base from J, the junction contained 9 bases not matched to a gene. Germline V lookup: CDR1 MNHEY, CDR2 SVGAGI. Here the CDR3 reads CASSYSRAGVASYEQYF. The DNA for the CDR3 is TGTGCCAGCAGTTACTCTCGCGCGGGAGTTGCGTCCTACGAGCAGTACTTC.

V is TRBV4-3 and J is TRBJ2-7; the D gene is possibly TRBD1 (5 bases). The germline V gene encodes CDR1 LGHNA and CDR2 YSLEER. This CDR3 region has 15 residues. The V end lost 0 bases, the J end lost 2 bases, and 11 bases lay between the germline ends. The chain's CDR3 is CASSQDMGRAYEQYF. CDR3 DNA sequence: TGCGCCAGCAGCCAAGATATGGGCAGGGCCTACGAGCAGTACTTC.

At least ten counts were recorded for this clonotype. This sequence joins TRBV6-1 and TRBJ1-2, with 8 bases identical to TRBD1. Germline CDR1 MNHNS, CDR2 SASEGT. The CDR3 is 14 amino acids. V was pared by 6 bases and J by 7 bases, with 10 bases of the junction left unmatched. The chain's CDR3 is CASRPMDRASGYTF. The CDR3, as DNA: TGTGCCAGCAGACCCATGGACAGGGCCAGTGGCTACACCTTC.

V is TRBV20-1 and J is TRBJ2-2, with D tentatively TRBD2 (6 bases). The CDR3 length is 12 residues. The germline gives CDR1 DFQATT, CDR2 SNEGSKA (reference sequence). CDR3 DNA: TGCGTTTGGGAGGCGAACACCGGGGAGCTGTTTTTT. It codes for CVWEANTGELFF.

A few counts support this clonotype. The chain links TRBV11-2 to TRBJ2-7; D tentatively reads TRBD1 or TRBD2 (6 bases each). Germline V gene sequence: CDR1 SGHAT, CDR2 FQNNGV. This CDR3 is built from 14 residues. Trimming left V 5 bases short and J 0 bases short, with 11 bases between. CDR3 bases: TGTGCCAGCAGCCCCGGGGGCCTCTCCTACGAGCAGTACTTC. It specifies CASSPGGLSYEQYF.

This clonotype was seen a few times. CDR3 coding DNA: TGTGCCAGCAGCTTATTCAGTCAGCAGGGGCAGTACTTC. Translating it yields CASSLFSQQGQYF. The chain carries TRBV11-2 and TRBJ2-7, with a weak D call TRBD1 (5 bases). Trimming pared 2 bases from V and 9 bases from J, leaving 14 bases between. This CDR3 spans 13 amino acids. The germline CDR1 and CDR2 sequences are SGHAT and FQNNGV.

This clonotype occurred many times. This chain joins TRBV29-1 and TRBJ2-7; 7 bases are shared with TRBD2. The CDR3 spans 13 residues. V was clipped by 3 bases and J by 7 bases; unmatched bases: 9. Germline CDR1 and CDR2: SQVTM and ANQGSEA. CDR3 sequence: CSVEREGSFEQYF. The CDR3 region has the DNA TGCAGCGTTGAGAGGGAGGGGTCGTTTGAGCAGTACTTC.

This clonotype was seen only once. The CDR3 spells CASSIPQGVDYNEQFF. CDR3 bases: TGTGCCAGTAGTATCCCCCAGGGGGTTGACTACAATGAGCAGTTCTTC. The V call is TRBV19, the J call TRBJ2-1, with 7 bases matching TRBD1. This CDR3 contains 16 residues. Per the germline V gene, CDR1 is LNHDA and CDR2 is SQIVND (reference sequence). The V and J ends lost 3 bases and 3 bases, in that order; junction bases with no gene match: 8. The entire variable domain, with the rest obtained from reference TRBV19 and TRBJ2-1, is as follows: DGGITQSPKYLFRKEGQNVTLSCEQNLNHDAMYWYRQDPGQGLRLIYYSQIVNDFQKGDIAEGYSVSREKKESFPLTVTSAQKNPTAFYLCASSIPQGVDYNEQFFGPGTRLTVL.

The genes are TRBV29-1 and TRBJ1-1; D is unclear. V lost 3 bases and J lost 8, with 10 bases in between. CDR1 and CDR2 from the germline V gene are SQVTM and ANQGSEA. The length of the CDR3 is 11 residues. The CDR3 sequence: CSVDRTREAFF. For the CDR3, the DNA is TGCAGCGTTGATCGGACCAGGGAAGCTTTCTTT.

This clonotype was picked up a small number of times. The chain combines TRBV28 with TRBJ1-6, with D tentatively TRBD1 (5 bases). Trimming pared 8 bases from V and 7 bases from J, leaving 18 bases between. The CDR3 runs to 15 residues. Germline V CDR1 and CDR2: MDHEN, SYDVKM. The CDR3 DNA reads as TGTGCCAGCCTAGCTGTCCGGGGACCCAATTCACCCCTCCACTTT. Amino acids: CASLAVRGPNSPLHF.

This clonotype appeared many times. The chain employs TRBV3-1 and TRBJ2-7, with 12 bases aligning to TRBD2. Germline V gene lookup returns CDR1 LGHDT and CDR2 YNNKEL (reference sequence). V shed 1 base, J shed 1 base, and the junction held 5 bases outside the gene matches. The CDR3 spans 17 residues. CDR3 sequence (DNA): TGTGCCAGCAGCCAAGGTCTAGCGGGAGGGCCTTCCTACGAGCAGTACTTC. It encodes CASSQGLAGGPSYEQYF.

Only a few counts were recorded for this clonotype. CDR3 loop: CAISESRGYTF. The CDR3 coding sequence is TGTGCCATCAGTGAATCTCGGGGCTACACCTTC. The chain carries TRBV10-3 and TRBJ1-2, with D hard to call. The CDR3 consists of 11 residues. Germline CDR1 is ENHRY and CDR2 is SYGVKD. The V gene lost 3 bases and the J gene lost 8 bases, with 7 bases spanning the gap.

This clonotype occurred many times. The chain couples TRBV15 to TRBJ1-5, with D unresolved. Germline CDR1 and CDR2: LNHNV and YYDKDF (reference sequence). V gave up 1 base and J gave up 3 bases, with 10 bases separating them. The CDR3 is 15 amino acids. CDR3 sequence reads: CATSRVRAVNQPQHF. CDR3 nucleotides: TGTGCCACCAGCAGAGTAAGGGCAGTCAATCAGCCCCAGCATTTT.